A selection of T cell receptor beta chains follows, all from one sample in a study of cytomegalovirus exposure and HLA in healthy donors. Assay used: immunoSEQ multiplex PCR; TCRdb lists only in-frame clones, some missing. Counted here are some 140,000 clones, approximately 70% occurring once; the ten biggest clones make up 1% to 1.5%. Sequencing was carried out using PBMCs. All receptors come from a woman aged 40 to 50 in good health and CMV-seronegative. CDR3s include the opening cysteine and the closing phenylalanine or tryptophan. A D gene is named only where the DNA matches it firmly. Part of the rows lack a size; the others show once, few, many or a class for expanded clones.

clone size,J gene,D gene,V gene,CDR3 DNA,CDR3 protein
-,TRBJ2-2,TRBD2,TRBV4-1,TGCGCCAGCAGCCAGTCTAGCGGGGGGGCCTACGGGGAGCTGTTTTTT,CASSQSSGGAYGELFF
-,TRBJ2-3,-,TRBV7-3,TGTGCCAGCAGCTTAATGACAGGAAGCACAGATACGCAGTATTTT,CASSLMTGSTDTQYF
-,TRBJ1-2,TRBD1,TRBV10-2,TGCGCCAGCAGTGAGTCCAGACAGGGGCTTGGCTACACCTTC,CASSESRQGLGYTF
-,TRBJ1-5,-,TRBV6-1,TGTGCCAGCACCACGGTCAGGGGTAGCAATCAGCCCCAGCATTTT,CASTTVRGSNQPQHF
-,TRBJ2-5,TRBD2,TRBV4-2,TGTGCCAGCAGCCAAGATAACACGGGGGGGGAGACCCAGTACTTC,CASSQDNTGGETQYF
-,TRBJ1-2,TRBD1,TRBV7-2,TGTGCCAGCAGCTTACCGGGACAGGCCGACAATGGCTACACCTTC,CASSLPGQADNGYTF
few,TRBJ1-2,-,TRBV6-5,TGTGCCAGCAGTTACGAACGTGGGGGGGGAAGTGGCTACACCTTC,CASSYERGGGSGYTF
once,TRBJ2-7,-,TRBV7-8,TGTGCCAGCAGCTCAAGTAGGGCTAGCCGCGAGCAGTACTTC,CASSSSRASREQYF
-,TRBJ1-2,TRBD1,TRBV2,TGTGCCAGCAGTTCGACCCGGGACAGGGGCTTCGATGGCTACACCTTC,CASSSTRDRGFDGYTF
-,TRBJ1-5,TRBD1,TRBV10-3,TGTGCCATCAGTGCCTGGGACAGGGAGGTTCAGCCCCAGCATTTT,CAISAWDREVQPQHF
few,TRBJ1-2,-,TRBV7-2,TGTGCCAGCAGCTTTCTACCGGACCAGGGTACTTATGGCTACACCTTC,CASSFLPDQGTYGYTF
-,TRBJ1-4,-,TRBV9,TGTGCCAGCAGCGCCGAGCAGGGAACTAATGAAAAACTGTTTTTT,CASSAEQGTNEKLFF
-,TRBJ2-7,TRBD1,TRBV29-1,TGCAGCGTTGGGTTAGGGGACAGGGGGTTTGAGCAGTACTTC,CSVGLGDRGFEQYF
-,TRBJ1-1,TRBD1,TRBV2,TGTGCCAGCAGTAAGACAGGGTTCTATCTTTCGGACACTGAAGCTTTCTTT,CASSKTGFYLSDTEAFF
few,TRBJ1-1,TRBD1,TRBV14,TGTGCCAGCAGCCCTGGACAGGGGCGGGACACTGAAGCTTTCTTT,CASSPGQGRDTEAFF
-,TRBJ2-5,-,TRBV29-1,TGCAGCGTTTGTTCCAACCGGGACACCGTACTGGGGGAGACCCAGTACTTC,CSVCSNRDTVLGETQYF
few,TRBJ1-2,TRBD1,TRBV2,TGTGCCAGCAGTGACAGGGGGATTAACTATGGCTACACCTTC,CASSDRGINYGYTF
-,TRBJ1-2,-,TRBV28,TGTGCCAGCAGTACCTATCGTACGCCCACTAACTATGGCTACACCTTC,CASSTYRTPTNYGYTF
-,TRBJ2-5,-,TRBV18,TGTGCCAGCTCACCACCACAGGGTGGAGAGACCCAGTACTTC,CASSPPQGGETQYF
-,TRBJ2-4,-,TRBV2,TGTGCCAGCAGTGACTCCCCAGCCAAAAACATTCAGTACTTC,CASSDSPAKNIQYF
-,TRBJ1-5,TRBD1,TRBV27,TGTGCCAGCAGGGATACAGGGGTGAGTCAGCCCCAGCATTTT,CASRDTGVSQPQHF
-,TRBJ2-7,TRBD2,TRBV18,TGTGCCAGCTCACCCAGGGAGGGAACGAAGGAGCAGTACTTC,CASSPREGTKEQYF
few,TRBJ2-5,TRBD1,TRBV5-1,TGCGCCAGCAGCTGGACAGGGGGATTCCAAGAGACCCAGTACTTC,CASSWTGGFQETQYF
-,TRBJ2-1,-,TRBV7-9,TGTGCCAGCAGCTTAGCGGGGGGGCTCTGGCAGTTCTTC,CASSLAGGLWQFF
-,TRBJ2-3,-,TRBV6-4,TGTGCCAGCAGTGACGGGGGGGCCACAGATACGCAGTATTTT,CASSDGGATDTQYF
-,TRBJ2-5,-,TRBV6-1,TGTGCCAGCAGCTTGAATGTGAGGAGTGGGACCCAGTACTTC,CASSLNVRSGTQYF
few,TRBJ2-6,-,TRBV4-2,TGTGCCAGCAGCCAATCTCTACAGGGTGCCTCTGGGGCCAACGTCCTGACTTTC,CASSQSLQGASGANVLTF
-,TRBJ2-3,-,TRBV5-1,TGCGCCAGCAGCCCACAGATGGCGGGCGGAGATACGCAGTATTTT,CASSPQMAGGDTQYF
-,TRBJ1-1,TRBD1,TRBV7-3,TGTGCCAGCACCGCGGAAGGGACAGGGCTCACTGAAGCTTTCTTT,CASTAEGTGLTEAFF
-,TRBJ2-2,TRBD1,TRBV9,TGTGCCAGCAGCTCCCGAACCGGGACAGGGGGCTTCGGGGAGCTGTTTTTT,CASSSRTGTGGFGELFF
few,TRBJ2-7,-,TRBV4-1,TGCGCCAGCAGCCATGCTTCGGGGGGCCACGAGCAGTACTTC,CASSHASGGHEQYF
-,TRBJ1-1,TRBD1,TRBV25-1,TGTGCCAGCAGTGTAGGGAGATACAGGGGTGAAGCTTTCTTT,CASSVGRYRGEAFF
-,TRBJ1-1,-,TRBV29-1,TGCAGCGTTCAAGGCAGGGTGGGAACTGAAGCTTTCTTT,CSVQGRVGTEAFF
-,TRBJ2-3,-,TRBV2,TGTGCCAGCGGTGAAAGGGGGAATACGCAGTATTTT,CASGERGNTQYF
medium-sized,TRBJ1-1,TRBD1,TRBV13,TGTGCCAGCAGCTTAGTTGGACAGGGGTTGAACACTGAAGCTTTCTTT,CASSLVGQGLNTEAFF
-,TRBJ2-3,TRBD2,TRBV5-1,TGCGCCAGCAGCTTGAAACTAGCGGGGGGTGGAGATACGCAGTATTTT,CASSLKLAGGGDTQYF
-,TRBJ1-1,TRBD1,TRBV6-5,TGTGCCAGCAGTTACACGGACAGGGACACTGAAGCTTTCTTT,CASSYTDRDTEAFF
-,TRBJ1-2,-,TRBV29-1,TGCAGCGTTGAGGGGGAGGGTTCGTACGACTATGGCTACACCTTC,CSVEGEGSYDYGYTF
-,TRBJ2-5,TRBD2,TRBV5-1,TGCGCCAGCAGCCTACTAGCGGGGGAAGAGACCCAGTACTTC,CASSLLAGEETQYF
-,TRBJ2-1,-,TRBV28,TGTGCCAGCAATTTGGACAGCTCCTACAATGAGCAGTTCTTC,CASNLDSSYNEQFF
-,TRBJ1-3,TRBD1,TRBV7-9,TGTGCCAGCAGCTTCCCCTTCGGACAGGGGCAAGGAAACACCATATATTTT,CASSFPFGQGQGNTIYF
-,TRBJ1-1,TRBD1,TRBV15,TGTGCCACCAGCAGTCGGACAGGGGTAGATGCTTTCTTT,CATSSRTGVDAFF
-,TRBJ2-2,-,TRBV5-1,TGCGCCAGCAGCTTGGTAGAGAACACCGGGGAGCTGTTTTTT,CASSLVENTGELFF